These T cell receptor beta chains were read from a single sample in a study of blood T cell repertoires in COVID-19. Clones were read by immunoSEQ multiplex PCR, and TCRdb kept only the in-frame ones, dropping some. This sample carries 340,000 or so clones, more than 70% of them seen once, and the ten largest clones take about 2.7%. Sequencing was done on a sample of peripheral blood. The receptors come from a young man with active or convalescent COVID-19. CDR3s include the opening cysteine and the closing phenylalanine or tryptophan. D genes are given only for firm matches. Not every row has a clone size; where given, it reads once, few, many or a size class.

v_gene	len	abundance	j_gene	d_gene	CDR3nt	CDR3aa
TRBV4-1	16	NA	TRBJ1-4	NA	TGCGCCAGCAGCCAAGTCCTCGGGGTCACTAATGAAAAACTGTTTTTT	CASSQVLGVTNEKLFF
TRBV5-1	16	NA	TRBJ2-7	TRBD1	TGCGCCAGCAGCTTGGAAGGCGTGGGACAGGGGTACGAGCAGTACTTC	CASSLEGVGQGYEQYF
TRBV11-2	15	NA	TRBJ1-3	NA	TGTGCCAGCAGCTTGGTAGGGGCTGCTGGAAACACCATATATTTT	CASSLVGAAGNTIYF
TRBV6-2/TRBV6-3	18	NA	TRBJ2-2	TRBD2	TGTGCCAGCAGTTACTCAACTAGCGGGAGGTTGGTCACCGGGGAGCTGTTTTTT	CASSYSTSGRLVTGELFF
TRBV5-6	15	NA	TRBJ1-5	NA	TGTGCCAGCAGCCAAGGGCCAGGGGTCAATCAGCCCCAGCATTTT	CASSQGPGVNQPQHF
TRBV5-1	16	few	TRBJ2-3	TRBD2	TGCGCCAGCAGCTTGATGGCTAGCGGGGATAGAGATACGCAGTATTTT	CASSLMASGDRDTQYF
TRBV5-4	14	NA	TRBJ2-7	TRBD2	TGTGCCAGCAGTTTTCCGACTAGCGGGGCCGAGCAGTACTTC	CASSFPTSGAEQYF
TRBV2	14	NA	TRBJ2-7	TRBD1	TGTGCCAGCGGCCGGAGCAGGGGGACGTACGAGCAGTACTTC	CASGRSRGTYEQYF
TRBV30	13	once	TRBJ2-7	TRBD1	TGTGCCTGGAGTGTAAACAGGGGTTACGAGCAGTACTTC	CAWSVNRGYEQYF
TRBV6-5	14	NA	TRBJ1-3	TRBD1	TGTGCCAGCAGGGAGGACAGGGCGGGAAACACCATATATTTT	CASREDRAGNTIYF
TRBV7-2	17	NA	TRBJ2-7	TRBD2	TGTGCCAGCAGCTTAGTGGGTGGACTAGCGGGGCGCTGGCAGCAGTACTTC	CASSLVGGLAGRWQQYF
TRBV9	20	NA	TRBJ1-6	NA	TGTGCCAGCAGCGTAGGAGTGACAGGTGGACTTAGCTCCTATAATTCACCCCTCCACTTT	CASSVGVTGGLSSYNSPLHF
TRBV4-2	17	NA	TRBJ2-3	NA	TGTGCCAGCAGCCAAGACGTCCCAACTAGTGTCGCAGATACGCAGTATTTT	CASSQDVPTSVADTQYF
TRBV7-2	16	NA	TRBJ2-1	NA	TGTGCCAGCAGCTTAGCACCGGGAGCCTCCTACAATGAGCAGTTCTTC	CASSLAPGASYNEQFF
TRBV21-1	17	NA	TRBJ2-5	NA	TGTGCCAGCAGCCCCTCAGGAGGGACCCGCCTTCAAGAGACCCAGTACTTC	CASSPSGGTRLQETQYF
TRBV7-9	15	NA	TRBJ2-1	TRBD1	TGTGCCAGTTCAACTACAGGGGGCGCCCCCAATGAGCAGTTCTTC	CASSTTGGAPNEQFF
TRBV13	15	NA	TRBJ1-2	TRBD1	TGTGCCAGCAGCTCAACAGGGGGCGGAGACTATGGCTACACCTTC	CASSSTGGGDYGYTF
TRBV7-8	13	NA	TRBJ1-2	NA	TGTGCCAGCACCTCGGGAGGGAGAGGGGGCTACACCTTC	CASTSGGRGGYTF
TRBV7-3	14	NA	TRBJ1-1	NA	TGTGCCAGCAGCTTACAGGCCCTAAACACTGAAGCTTTCTTT	CASSLQALNTEAFF
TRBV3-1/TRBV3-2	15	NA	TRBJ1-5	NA	TGTGCCAGCAGCAAGACAGACCTCGGGGGTCAGCCCCAGCATTTT	CASSKTDLGGQPQHF
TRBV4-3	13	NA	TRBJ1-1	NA	TGCGCCAGCAGCCCGAACTTTGAGGATAGAGCTTTCTTT	CASSPNFEDRAFF
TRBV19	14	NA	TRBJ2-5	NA	TGTGCCAGTAGTCCGACAGCCGTACAAGAGACCCAGTACTTC	CASSPTAVQETQYF
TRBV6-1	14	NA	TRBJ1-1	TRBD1	TGTGCCAGCACTGAATACAGGGGTAACACTGAAGCTTTCTTT	CASTEYRGNTEAFF
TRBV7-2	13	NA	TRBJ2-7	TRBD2	TGTGCCAGCAGCACTAGCGGAGACTACGAGCAGTACTTC	CASSTSGDYEQYF
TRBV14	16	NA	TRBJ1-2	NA	TGTGCCAGCAGCCAAGATCTCCGGAGTACTAACTATGGCTACACCTTC	CASSQDLRSTNYGYTF
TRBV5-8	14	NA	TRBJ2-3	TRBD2	TGTGCCGGTGGGGCTAGCGGATTCACAGATACGCAGTATTTT	CAGGASGFTDTQYF
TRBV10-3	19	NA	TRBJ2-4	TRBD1	TGTGCCATCAGTGCCCTGGGACAGGGAGGCGGGAGTGCCAAAAACATTCAGTACTTC	CAISALGQGGGSAKNIQYF
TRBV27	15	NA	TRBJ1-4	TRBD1	TGTGCCAGCAGTCCTAGACAGGGTTTTGAGGAAAAACTGTTTTTT	CASSPRQGFEEKLFF
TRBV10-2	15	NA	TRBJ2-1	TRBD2	TGCGCCAGCAGGCAGACTAGCGGGGGGTGGAGTGAGCAGTTCTTC	CASRQTSGGWSEQFF
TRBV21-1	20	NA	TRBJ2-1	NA	TGTGCCAGCAGCAAACGGGCGGTCAACCCAGACAGGAGCTCCTACAATGAGCAGTTCTTC	CASSKRAVNPDRSSYNEQFF
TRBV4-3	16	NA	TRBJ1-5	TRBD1	TGCGCCAGCAGCCAAGTGTTGGACAGGGGCAATCAGCCCCAGCATTTT	CASSQVLDRGNQPQHF
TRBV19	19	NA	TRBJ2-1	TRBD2	TGTGCCAGTAGTATAGCCCCTAGGACTAGCGGGAGTCCCTACAATGAGCAGTTCTTC	CASSIAPRTSGSPYNEQFF
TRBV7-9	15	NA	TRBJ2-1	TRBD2	TGTGCCAGCAGCCCCAGCGGGAGGTCTTACAATGAGCAGTTCTTC	CASSPSGRSYNEQFF
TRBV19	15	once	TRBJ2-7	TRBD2	TGTGCCAGTAGTCCTCGGACTAGCGGAACCTACGAGCAGTACTTC	CASSPRTSGTYEQYF
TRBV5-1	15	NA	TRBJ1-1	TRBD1	TGCGCCAGCAGCTTAGGTCCAGGGGGTAGTACTGAAGCTTTCTTT	CASSLGPGGSTEAFF
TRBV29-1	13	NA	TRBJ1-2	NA	TGCAGCGTTGAAGACCAGGGTAACTATGGCTACACCTTC	CSVEDQGNYGYTF
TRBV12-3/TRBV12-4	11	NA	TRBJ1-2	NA	TGTGCCAGCAGTAAGGGGTATGGCTACACCTTC	CASSKGYGYTF
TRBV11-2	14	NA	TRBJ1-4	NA	TGTGCCAGCACCAGTTCAGGGTTCTTTGAAAAACTGTTTTTT	CASTSSGFFEKLFF
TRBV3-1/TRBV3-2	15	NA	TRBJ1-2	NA	TGTGCCAGCAGGGTCGGTCCCCTAGATATCTATGGCTACACCTTC	CASRVGPLDIYGYTF
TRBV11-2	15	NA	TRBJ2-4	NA	TGTGCCAGCAGCTCTCTTTGGAGGGGCTCAAACATTCAGTACTTC	CASSSLWRGSNIQYF
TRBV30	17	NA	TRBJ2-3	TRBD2	TGTGCCTGGAGTCAACGCGTGGGACTAGCGGGAGGAGATACGCAGTATTTT	CAWSQRVGLAGGDTQYF
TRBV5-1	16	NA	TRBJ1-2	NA	TGCGCCAGCAGCTTGGCGGCACTGGTTCAGGGCTATGGCTACACCTTC	CASSLAALVQGYGYTF
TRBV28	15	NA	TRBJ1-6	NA	TGTGCCAGCAGTTCCCGGACAGCCTATAATTCACCCCTCCACTTT	CASSSRTAYNSPLHF
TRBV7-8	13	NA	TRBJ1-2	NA	TGTGCCAGCAGCTTAGTTGACAGCCTTGGCTACACCTTC	CASSLVDSLGYTF
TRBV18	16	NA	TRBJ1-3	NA	TGTGCCAGCTCAACGGGGACTGGACTCTCTGGAAACACCATATATTTT	CASSTGTGLSGNTIYF
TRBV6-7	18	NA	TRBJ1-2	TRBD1	TGTGCCAGCAGCAATACCCGGGACAGGGGGAATGGATGGTATGGCTACACCTTC	CASSNTRDRGNGWYGYTF
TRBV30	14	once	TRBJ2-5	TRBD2	TGTGCCTGGAGGACTAGCGGGAGGAGGGAGACCCAGTACTTC	CAWRTSGRRETQYF
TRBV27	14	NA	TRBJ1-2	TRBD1	TGTGCCAGCAGTTTATGGGGGACAGGTGCTGGCTACACCTTC	CASSLWGTGAGYTF
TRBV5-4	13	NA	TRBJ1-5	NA	TGTGCCAGCAGTAGCGGAACAGGTCAACCCCAGCATTTT	CASSSGTGQPQHF
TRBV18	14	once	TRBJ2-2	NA	TGTGCCAGCTCGCGGGACAGTCAGGTTTGGGAGCTGTTTTTT	CASSRDSQVWELFF
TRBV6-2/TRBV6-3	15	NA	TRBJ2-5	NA	TGTGCCAGCAGTTACTCTGGGGCCCCCGTGGAGACCCAGTACTTC	CASSYSGAPVETQYF
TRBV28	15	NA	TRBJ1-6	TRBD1	TGTGCCAGCAGTCCCCCGACAGGGGCAAGTTCACCCCTCCACTTT	CASSPPTGASSPLHF
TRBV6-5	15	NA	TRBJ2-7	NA	TGTGCCAGCCGGGATGGAGCCGAGGGGAGGAACGAGCAGTACTTC	CASRDGAEGRNEQYF
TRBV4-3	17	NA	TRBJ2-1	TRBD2	TGCGCCAGCAGCCAAGATCGAGCGGGGGGGCGTTACAATGAGCAGTTCTTC	CASSQDRAGGRYNEQFF
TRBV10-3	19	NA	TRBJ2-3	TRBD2	TGTGCCATCAGTTGGGGACTAGCGGGAGAGTATTCGTCGGCAGATACGCAGTATTTT	CAISWGLAGEYSSADTQYF
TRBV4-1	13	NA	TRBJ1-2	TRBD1	TGCGCCAGCAGCGATACAGGGGGCTGGGGCTACACCTTC	CASSDTGGWGYTF
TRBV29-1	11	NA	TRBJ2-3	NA	TGCAGCGTTGACTCTACAGATACGCAGTATTTT	CSVDSTDTQYF
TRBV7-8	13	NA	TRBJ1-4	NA	TGTGCCAGCAGCTCATCTGGACAGCGTCAACTGTTTTTT	CASSSSGQRQLFF